The 20 T cell receptor beta chains below were found in one sample sequenced in a study of Ad26.COV2.S vaccination and SARS-CoV-2 variants. The sample's treatment: 15 to 20 received Ad26.COV2.S at low or high dose, single or two shots; a few received placebo; per-sample allocation not given. On day 63 after the first injection, vaccine and placebo recipients gave samples. The data were produced by immunoSEQ multiplex PCR, yet TCRdb's version contains in-frame clones alone and is incomplete. This table has some 240,000 clones, 70% to 90% appearing once. Material: peripheral blood, obtained in a trial of Ad26.COV2.S vaccine versus placebo. The receptors were sampled from a person aged 18-65 years who received the Ad26.COV2.S COVID-19 vaccine or a placebo.

This chain uses TRBV4-2 with TRBJ2-5, with TRBD1 matching 7 bases. Germline CDR1 LGHNA, CDR2 YNFKEQ. The CDR3 is 14 amino acids. The V gene end was trimmed by 1 base and the J gene end by 4 bases; junction bases not matched to a gene: 3. CDR3 coding DNA: TGTGCCAGCAGCCAAGGGGACAGTACAGAGACCCAGTACTTC. It translates to CASSQGDSTETQYF.

This chain links TRBV2 with TRBJ2-3; D call uncertain. V was shortened by 6 bases and J by 4 bases, with 14 bases between the two germline ends. The CDR3 is 14 residues long. CDR1 and CDR2 (germline): SNHLY, FYNNEI. The CDR3 nucleotides read TGTGCCAGCAGAGGGCAGCCTTTCGCAGATACGCAGTATTTT. Amino acids: CASRGQPFADTQYF. Full variable domain (outside the CDR3, taken from reference TRBV2 and TRBJ2-3): EPEVTQTPSHQVTQMGQEVILRCVPISNHLYFYWYRQILGQKVEFLVSFYNNEISEKSEIFDDQFSVERPDGSNFTLKIRSTKLEDSAMYFCASRGQPFADTQYFGPGTRLTVL.

The CDR3 bases are TGTGCCAGCAGTGTGAAGAGCAGCAATGAGCAGTTCTTC. Translation gives CASSVKSSNEQFF. V and J are TRBV25-1 and TRBJ2-1; D not resolved. Germline values: CDR1 MGHDK, CDR2 SYGVNS. There are 13 residues in the CDR3. The germline V and J ends were trimmed by 4 bases and 6 bases, with 10 bases remaining between them.

V and J are TRBV4-1 and TRBJ2-7, with unresolved D. The germline V gene encodes CDR1 MGHRA and CDR2 YSYEKL. The V end lost 0 bases, the J end lost 0 bases, and 9 bases lay between the germline ends. The CDR3 is 15 amino acids. The DNA of the CDR3 is TGCGCCAGCAGCCAAGAAAGGGTTTCCTCCTACGAGCAGTACTTC. This sequence encodes CASSQERVSSYEQYF.

The V and J genes are TRBV6-5 and TRBJ1-1; D is unclear. V was trimmed by 6 bases and J by 3 bases, leaving 11 bases between them. The CDR3 spans 13 residues. CDR1 and CDR2 (germline): MNHEY, SVGAGI. The CDR3 sequence: CASRGKGYTEAFF. CDR3 bases: TGTGCCAGCAGGGGTAAGGGATACACTGAAGCTTTCTTT.

The J gene is TRBJ2-5, the V gene TRBV5-1; a possible D gene is TRBD2 (5 bases). CDR1 SGHRS and CDR2 YFSETQ come from the germline V gene. CDR3 length: 15 residues. The V end lost 0 bases, the J end lost 5 bases, and 14 bases lay between the germline ends. CDR3 sequence: CASSLDSGMAETQYF. DNA for the CDR3: TGCGCCAGCAGCTTGGATTCGGGGATGGCGGAGACCCAGTACTTC.

The chain carries TRBV7-3 and TRBJ2-7; D is possibly TRBD1 or TRBD2 (5 bases each). Germline CDR1 is SGHTA and CDR2 is FQGTGA. The CDR3 runs 13 residues. Trimming cost V 3 bases and J 5 bases, with 11 bases left between them. The CDR3 is CASSLRGSNEQYV. CDR3 DNA: TGTGCCAGCAGCTTGAGGGGTAGCAACGAGCAGTACGTC.

The V and J genes are TRBV5-6 and TRBJ2-7, with D perhaps TRBD2 (5 bases). V shed 0 bases and J shed 2 bases, with 12 bases lying between them. Germline V gene lookup returns CDR1 SGHDT and CDR2 YYEEEE. The CDR3 covers 15 residues. The CDR3 reads CASSLGTLATYEQYV. The CDR3 DNA follows: TGTGCCAGCAGCTTGGGGACTTTGGCTACCTACGAGCAGTACGTC.

Comment on this clone: At one of its ends the junction is not consistent with the germline gene, which may arise from a read error. Other DNA sequences from this sample encode an identical CDR3 as well. V gene TRBV11-2 combines with J gene TRBJ2-2; TRBD1 matches at 7 bases. From germline, CDR1 is SGHAT and CDR2 FQNNGV. This CDR3 region has 14 residues. CDR3 residues: CASSLGTVTGELFF. Written as DNA, the CDR3 is TGCGCCAGCAGCTTGGGGACAGTTACCGGGGAGCTGTTTTTT.

J is TRBJ2-1 and V is TRBV27, with D possibly being TRBD1 (8 bases). Trimming left V 5 bases short and J 10 bases short, with 15 bases between. Germline V gives CDR1 MNHEY, CDR2 SMNVEV (reference sequence). The CDR3 runs to 13 residues. CDR3 loop: CASSVQGGYEQFF. As DNA, the CDR3 is TGTGCCAGCAGTGTACAGGGGGGGTACGAGCAGTTCTTC.

The chain has TRBV9 and TRBJ2-1; TRBD2 matches 10 bases. With V trimmed by 4 bases and J by 4 bases, 2 bases remained unmatched. The germline gives CDR1 SGDLS, CDR2 YYNGEE. The CDR3 has 14 residues. The CDR3 loop reads CASSPTSGYNEQFF. As DNA, the CDR3 is TGTGCCAGCAGCCCGACTAGCGGGTACAATGAGCAGTTCTTC.

This chain links TRBV30 with TRBJ2-6, with a tentative D call TRBD2 (5 bases). This CDR3 has 17 amino acids. Germline CDR1 and CDR2: GTSNPN and SVGIG (reference sequence). V lost 8 bases and J lost 6, with 26 bases in between. The CDR3 loop is CAGKIRIGSETANVLTF. In DNA, the CDR3 is TGTGCCGGGAAGATCAGGATTGGGAGTGAAACGGCCAACGTCCTGACTTTC.

V usage is TRBV7-9 and J usage is TRBJ2-2; D remains ambiguous. The V gene lost 9 bases and the J gene lost 6 bases, with 11 bases spanning the gap. The V gene's germline CDR1 is SEHNR and CDR2 FQNEAQ (reference sequence). The CDR3 covers 12 residues. The CDR3 is CASRLGPGELFF. In DNA, the CDR3 is TGTGCCAGTAGACTTGGTCCCGGGGAGCTGTTTTTT. Filled out from reference TRBV7-9 and TRBJ2-2, the complete variable domain reads DTGVSQNPRHKITKRGQNVTFRCDPISEHNRLYWYRQTLGQGPEFLTYFQNEAQLEKSRLLSDRFSAERPKGSFSTLEIQRTEQGDSAMYLCASRLGPGELFFGEGSRLTVL.

This rearrangement joins TRBV4-1 to TRBJ1-4; D is unresolved. This CDR3 has 16 amino acids. In germline, CDR1 is MGHRA, CDR2 YSYEKL. Trimming stripped 1 base from V and 4 bases from J, with 13 bases between. The CDR3 coding sequence is TGCGCCAGCAGCCAAGTCCGGACCGTTCATAATGAAAAACTGTTTTTT. It encodes CASSQVRTVHNEKLFF.

The chain combines TRBV7-2 with TRBJ2-3; no definite D call. Trimming removed 6 bases from V and 2 bases from J, with 15 bases in between. This CDR3 contains 15 residues. Germline V gives CDR1 SGHTA, CDR2 FQGNSA. Written as DNA, the CDR3 is TGTGCCAGCAGTCCCGGGCCTACTTACACAGATACGCAGTATTTT. Translation gives CASSPGPTYTDTQYF.

The chain is built from TRBV7-6 and TRBJ2-6; 9 bases agree with TRBD2. The CDR3 totals 15 residues. Per germline, CDR1 SGHVS and CDR2 FNYEAQ. The trim removed 5 bases at V and 2 bases at J, leaving 1 base unmatched. The CDR3 region is CASSPSGAGANVLTF. In nucleotides, the CDR3 is TGTGCCAGCAGCCCTAGCGGGGCTGGGGCCAACGTCCTGACTTTC.

This sequence joins TRBV7-7 and TRBJ2-7; D perhaps matches TRBD2 (5 bases). CDR1 is SSHAT, CDR2 FNYEAQ, per germline (reference sequence). The CDR3 sequence is 12 residues long. Trimming removed 5 bases from V and 4 bases from J, with 9 bases in between. The DNA of the CDR3 is TGTGCCAGCAGCCCCGGGATTTACGAGCAGTACGTC. This gives the protein CASSPGIYEQYV.

This sequence joins TRBV18 and TRBJ2-5; D remains ambiguous. The V end was cut by 6 bases, the J end by 6 bases, with 14 bases between. Germline assignment: CDR1 KGHSH and CDR2 LQKENI. This CDR3 has 13 amino acids. The chain's CDR3 is CASSHSDIKTQYF. The CDR3 DNA follows: TGTGCCAGCTCCCACTCTGATATAAAGACCCAGTACTTC. Full variable domain (rest looked up from reference TRBV18 and TRBJ2-5): NAGVMQNPRHLVRRRGQEARLRCSPMKGHSHVYWYRQLPEEGLKFMVYLQKENIIDESGMPKERFSAEFPKEGPSILRIQQVVRGDSAAYFCASSHSDIKTQYFGPGTRLLVL.

This clone was seen a single time. The chain uses TRBV18 and TRBJ2-6, with a possible D match to TRBD1 (5 bases). The CDR3 totals 16 residues. The V gene's germline CDR1 is KGHSH and CDR2 LQKENI. Trimming stripped 4 bases from V and 4 bases from J, with 14 bases between. CDR3 nucleotides: TGTGCCAGCTCACTTAATACAGGTTCCGGGGCCAACGTCCTGACTTTC. As protein: CASSLNTGSGANVLTF.

V and J are TRBV5-1 and TRBJ1-6, with 7 bases identical to TRBD1. Per germline, CDR1 SGHRS and CDR2 YFSETQ. The CDR3 is 15 amino acids. V gave up 1 base and J gave up 13 bases; unmatched junction bases: 11. This CDR3 reads CASSLSTGDSVPLHF. The CDR3 nucleotides are TGCGCCAGCAGCTTGTCAACAGGGGACTCAGTGCCCCTCCACTTT.